This T cell receptor beta chain appears in the sequencing data of a study of shared clonotypes between healthy human individuals. CDR3 size: 16 residues. The V gene's germline CDR1 is MDHEN and CDR2 SYDVKM. Trimming stripped 2 bases from V and 4 bases from J, with 12 bases between. TCRdb's copy holds only in-frame clones and misses some; the assay was immunoSEQ multiplex PCR. The sample includes over 2 million clones, around 90% of them seen just once. This chain links TRBV28 with TRBJ2-6; D is perhaps TRBD2 (6 bases). What was sequenced was naive CD4+ T cells from PBMCs. The subset here: CD45RA+ positively selected. This clonotype was obtained from a man younger than 35 in good health. Some clones in this sample may be carry-over from other donors' samples. CDR3 in amino acids: CASSLIRGFGANVLTF. CDR3 nucleotides: TGTGCCAGCAGTTTAATTCGGGGGTTCGGGGCCAACGTCCTGACTTTC.